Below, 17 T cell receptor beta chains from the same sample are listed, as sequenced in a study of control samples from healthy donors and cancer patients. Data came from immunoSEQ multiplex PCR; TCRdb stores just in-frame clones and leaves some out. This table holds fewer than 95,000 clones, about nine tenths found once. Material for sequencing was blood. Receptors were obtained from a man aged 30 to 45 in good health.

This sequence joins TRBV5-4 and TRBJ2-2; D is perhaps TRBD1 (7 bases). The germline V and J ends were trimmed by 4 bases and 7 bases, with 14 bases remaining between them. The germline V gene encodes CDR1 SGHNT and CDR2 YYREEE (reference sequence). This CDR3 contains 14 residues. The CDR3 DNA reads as TGTGCCAGCAGCCCAGGGGGGATTGTCGGGGAGCTGTTTTTT. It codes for CASSPGGIVGELFF.

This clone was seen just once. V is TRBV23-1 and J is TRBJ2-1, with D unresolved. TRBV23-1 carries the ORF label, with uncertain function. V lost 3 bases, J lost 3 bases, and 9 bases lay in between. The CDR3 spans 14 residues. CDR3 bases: TGCGCCAGCAGTCAGGTTATTAACTACAATGAGCAGTTCTTC. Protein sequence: CASSQVINYNEQFF.

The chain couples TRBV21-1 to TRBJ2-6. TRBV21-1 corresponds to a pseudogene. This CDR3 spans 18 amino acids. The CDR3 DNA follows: TGTGCCAGCAGCGCCCGTAAGGCAGTCGTCTCTGGGGCCAACGTCCTGACTTTC. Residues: CASSARKAVVSGANVLTF.

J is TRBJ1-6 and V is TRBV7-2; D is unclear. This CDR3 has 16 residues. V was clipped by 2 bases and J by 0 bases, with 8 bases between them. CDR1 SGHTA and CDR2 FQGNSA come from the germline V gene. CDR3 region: CASSLTPSSYNSPLHF. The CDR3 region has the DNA TGTGCCAGCAGCTTAACTCCGAGCTCCTATAATTCACCCCTCCACTTT.

The chain's CDR3 is CAISESRGTGNTEAFF. The CDR3 DNA sequence: TGTGCCATCAGTGAGTCTAGAGGGACAGGTAACACTGAAGCTTTCTTT. V usage is TRBV10-3 and J usage is TRBJ1-1; 8 bases agree with TRBD1. CDR1 and CDR2 (germline): ENHRY, SYGVKD. The V segment lost 0 bases and the J segment 2 bases; nucleotides outside the gene matches: 5. The CDR3 has 16 amino acids.

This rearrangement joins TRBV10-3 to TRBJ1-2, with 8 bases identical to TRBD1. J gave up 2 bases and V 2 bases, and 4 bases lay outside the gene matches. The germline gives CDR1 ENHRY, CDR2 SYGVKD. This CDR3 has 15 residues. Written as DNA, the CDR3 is TGTGCCATCAGTGAGGGTACAGGGGGAAACTATGGCTACACCTTC. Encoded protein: CAISEGTGGNYGYTF.

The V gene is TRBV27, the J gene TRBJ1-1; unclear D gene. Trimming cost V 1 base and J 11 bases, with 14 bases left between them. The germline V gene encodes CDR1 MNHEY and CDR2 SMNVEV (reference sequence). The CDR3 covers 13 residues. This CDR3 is CASSLFGSSDAFF. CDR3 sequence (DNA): TGTGCCAGCAGTTTATTTGGCAGTTCAGACGCTTTCTTT.

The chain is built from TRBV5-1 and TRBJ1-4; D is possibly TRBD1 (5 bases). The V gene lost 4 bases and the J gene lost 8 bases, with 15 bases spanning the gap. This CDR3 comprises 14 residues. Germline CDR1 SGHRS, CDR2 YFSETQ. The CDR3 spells CASSGQGGSEKLFF. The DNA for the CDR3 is TGCGCCAGCAGCGGCCAGGGAGGGAGCGAAAAACTGTTTTTT.

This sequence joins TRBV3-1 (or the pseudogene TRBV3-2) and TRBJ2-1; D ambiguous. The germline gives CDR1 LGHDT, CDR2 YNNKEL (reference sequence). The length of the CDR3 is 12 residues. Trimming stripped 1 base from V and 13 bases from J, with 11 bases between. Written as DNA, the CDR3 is TGTGCCAGCAGCCAAGCGCTGGGGATTCAGTTCTTC. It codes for CASSQALGIQFF.

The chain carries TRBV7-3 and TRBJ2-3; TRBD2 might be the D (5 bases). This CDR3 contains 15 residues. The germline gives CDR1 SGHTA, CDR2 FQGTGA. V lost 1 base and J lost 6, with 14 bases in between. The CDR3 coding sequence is TGTGCCAGCAGCTTAATAGACGAGAGAGGGGATACGCAGTATTTT. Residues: CASSLIDERGDTQYF.

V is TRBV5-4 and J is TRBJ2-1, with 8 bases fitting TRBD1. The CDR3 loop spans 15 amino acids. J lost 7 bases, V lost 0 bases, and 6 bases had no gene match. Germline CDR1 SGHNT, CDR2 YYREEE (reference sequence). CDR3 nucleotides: TGTGCCAGCAGCTTGGGACAGGGGAGCGCGAATGAGCAGTTCTTC. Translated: CASSLGQGSANEQFF.

CDR3 sequence: CASSLAGQGYSPLHF. The CDR3 DNA reads TGTGCCAGCAGCTTAGCCGGACAGGGTTACTCACCCCTCCACTTT. The chain is built from TRBV7-2 and TRBJ1-6; 8 bases are a match to TRBD1. V trimming: 0 bases; J trimming: 10 bases; junction bases outside the gene matches: 5. Germline loops: CDR1 SGHTA, CDR2 FQGNSA. The CDR3 consists of 15 residues.

CDR3 DNA sequence: TGTGCCAGCGAGAGTCGAAGCTCCTATAATTCACCCCTCCACTTT. Translation gives CASESRSSYNSPLHF. This sequence joins TRBV2 and TRBJ1-6; D call uncertain. Deletions cut 8 bases from V and 0 bases from J, with 11 bases between. This CDR3 region has 15 residues. The V gene's germline CDR1 is SNHLY and CDR2 FYNNEI.

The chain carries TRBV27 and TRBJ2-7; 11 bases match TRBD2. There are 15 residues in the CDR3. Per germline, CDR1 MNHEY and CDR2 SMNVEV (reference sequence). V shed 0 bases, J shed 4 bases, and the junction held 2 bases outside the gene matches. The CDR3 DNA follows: TGTGCCAGCAGTTTATCTAGCGGGGGGGCTTACGAGCAGTACTTC. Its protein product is CASSLSSGGAYEQYF.

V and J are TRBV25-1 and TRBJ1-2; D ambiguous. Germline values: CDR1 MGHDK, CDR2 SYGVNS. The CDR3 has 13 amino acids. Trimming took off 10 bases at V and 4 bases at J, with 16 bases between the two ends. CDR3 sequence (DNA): TGTGCCACCCCTCATCTCCCGTCCTATGGCTACACCTTC. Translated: CATPHLPSYGYTF.

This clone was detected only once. CDR3 DNA sequence: TGTGCCAGCAGTGAAGCTGCGGGGTTTGGGTACGAGCAGTACGTC. Its protein product is CASSEAAGFGYEQYV. The V call is TRBV6-1, the J call TRBJ2-7, with a tentative D call TRBD2 (6 bases). Looked up from germline, CDR1 is MNHNS and CDR2 is SASEGT. This CDR3 is built from 15 residues. V was trimmed by 0 bases and J by 4 bases, leaving 13 bases between them.

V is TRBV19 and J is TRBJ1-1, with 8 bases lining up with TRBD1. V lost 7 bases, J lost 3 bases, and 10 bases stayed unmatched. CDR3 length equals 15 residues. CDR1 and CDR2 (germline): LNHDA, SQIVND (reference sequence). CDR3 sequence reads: CASIFGQGAYTEAFF. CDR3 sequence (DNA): TGTGCCAGTATTTTTGGGCAGGGGGCTTACACTGAAGCTTTCTTT.